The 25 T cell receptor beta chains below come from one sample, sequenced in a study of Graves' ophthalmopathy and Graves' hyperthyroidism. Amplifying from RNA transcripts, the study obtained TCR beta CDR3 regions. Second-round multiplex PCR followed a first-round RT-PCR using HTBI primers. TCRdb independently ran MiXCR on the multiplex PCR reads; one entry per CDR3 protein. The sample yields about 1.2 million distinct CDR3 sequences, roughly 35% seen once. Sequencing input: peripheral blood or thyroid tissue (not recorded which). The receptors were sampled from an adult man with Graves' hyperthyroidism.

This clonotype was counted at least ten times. The CDR3 reads CASRGGPTETQYF. CDR3 nucleotides: TGTGCCAGCAGGGGAGGGCCAACAGAGACCCAGTACTTC. V usage is TRBV12-3 or TRBV12-4 and J usage is TRBJ2-5; 7 bases agree with TRBD2. V lost 6 bases and J lost 4; bases outside the gene matches: 5. The CDR3 runs 13 residues.

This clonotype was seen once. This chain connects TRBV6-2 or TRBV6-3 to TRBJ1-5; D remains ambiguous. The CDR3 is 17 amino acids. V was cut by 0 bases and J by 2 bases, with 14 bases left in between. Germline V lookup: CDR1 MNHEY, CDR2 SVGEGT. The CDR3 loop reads CASSYSPRGVGNQPQHF. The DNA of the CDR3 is TGTGCCAGCAGTTACTCCCCTCGGGGAGTCGGCAATCAGCCCCAGCATTTT.

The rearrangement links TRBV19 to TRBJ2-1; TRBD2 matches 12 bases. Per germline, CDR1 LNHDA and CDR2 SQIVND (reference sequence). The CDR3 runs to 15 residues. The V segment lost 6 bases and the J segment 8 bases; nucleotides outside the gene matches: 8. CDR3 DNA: TGTGCCAGTAGCTGGGGGCTAGCGGGGGGGGATGAGCAGTTCTTC. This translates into CASSWGLAGGDEQFF.

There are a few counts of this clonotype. The DNA of the CDR3 is TGTGCCAGCACCCTGGGGGGGACAGAAACCCAGTACTTC. Its protein is CASTLGGTETQYF. V gene TRBV2 combines with J gene TRBJ2-5; either TRBD1 or TRBD2 may fit D (7 bases each). Germline CDR1 is SNHLY and CDR2 is FYNNEI. The CDR3 has 13 residues. V dropped 7 bases and J dropped 8 bases, with 17 bases sitting between them.

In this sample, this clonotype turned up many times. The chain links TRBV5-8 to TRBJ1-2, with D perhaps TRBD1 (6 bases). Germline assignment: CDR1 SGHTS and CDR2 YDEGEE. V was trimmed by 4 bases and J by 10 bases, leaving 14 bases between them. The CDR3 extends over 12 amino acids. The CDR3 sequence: CASSRQEIVYTF. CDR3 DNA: TGTGCCAGCAGCCGACAGGAAATCGTCTACACCTTC. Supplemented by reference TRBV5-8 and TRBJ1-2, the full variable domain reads EAGVTQSPTHLIKTRGQQATLRCSPISGHTSVYWYQQALGLGLQFLLWYDEGEERNRGNFPPRFSGRQFPNYSSELNVNALELEDSALYLCASSRQEIVYTFGSGTRLTVV.

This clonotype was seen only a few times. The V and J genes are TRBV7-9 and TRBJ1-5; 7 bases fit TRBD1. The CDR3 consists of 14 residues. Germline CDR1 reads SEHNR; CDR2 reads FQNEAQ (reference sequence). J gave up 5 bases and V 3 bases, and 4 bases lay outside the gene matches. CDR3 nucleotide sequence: TGTGCCAGCAGCTTGACAGGGATCGATCAGCCCCAGCATTTT. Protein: CASSLTGIDQPQHF.

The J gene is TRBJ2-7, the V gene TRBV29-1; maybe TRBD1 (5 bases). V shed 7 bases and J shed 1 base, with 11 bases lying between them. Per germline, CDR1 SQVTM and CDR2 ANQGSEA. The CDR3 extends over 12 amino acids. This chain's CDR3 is CSGLDISYEQYF. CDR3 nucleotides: TGCAGCGGACTGGACATATCCTACGAGCAGTACTTC.

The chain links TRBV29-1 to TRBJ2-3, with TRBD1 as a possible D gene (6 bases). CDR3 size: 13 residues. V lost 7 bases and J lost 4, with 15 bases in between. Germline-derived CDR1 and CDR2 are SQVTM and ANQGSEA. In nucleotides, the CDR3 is TGCAGCGCTACAGGGCTGGGGGCAGATACGCAGTATTTT. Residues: CSATGLGADTQYF.

The CDR3 sequence: CASSFRARRQETQYF. Here the CDR3 DNA reads TGTGCCAGCAGCTTCCGGGCCCGGAGACAAGAGACCCAGTACTTC. This sequence joins TRBV7-9 and TRBJ2-5; D not certain. Germline V gene lookup returns CDR1 SEHNR and CDR2 FQNEAQ (reference sequence). The CDR3 is made up of 15 amino acids. V lost 3 bases and J lost 2, with 13 bases in between.

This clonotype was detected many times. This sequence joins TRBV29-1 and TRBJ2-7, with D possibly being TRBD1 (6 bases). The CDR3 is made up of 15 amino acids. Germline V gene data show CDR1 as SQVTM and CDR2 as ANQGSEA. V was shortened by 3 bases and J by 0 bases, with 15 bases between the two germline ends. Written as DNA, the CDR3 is TGCAGCGTTGACATTGGCGGACAGAACTCCTACGAGCAGTACTTC. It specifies CSVDIGGQNSYEQYF.

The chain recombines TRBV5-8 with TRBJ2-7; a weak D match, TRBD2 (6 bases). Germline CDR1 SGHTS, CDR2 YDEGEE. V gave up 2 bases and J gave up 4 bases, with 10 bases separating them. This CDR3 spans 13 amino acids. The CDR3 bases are TGTGCCAGCAGCTTCGGGGGAAGGTACGAGCAGTACTTC. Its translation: CASSFGGRYEQYF.

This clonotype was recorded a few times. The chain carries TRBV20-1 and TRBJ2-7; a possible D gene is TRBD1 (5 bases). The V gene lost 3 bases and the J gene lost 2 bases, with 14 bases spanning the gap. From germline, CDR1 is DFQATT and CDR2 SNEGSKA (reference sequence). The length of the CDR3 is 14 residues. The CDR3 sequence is CSARWQGIPYEQYF. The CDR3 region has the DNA TGCAGTGCTAGGTGGCAGGGAATACCCTACGAGCAGTACTTC.

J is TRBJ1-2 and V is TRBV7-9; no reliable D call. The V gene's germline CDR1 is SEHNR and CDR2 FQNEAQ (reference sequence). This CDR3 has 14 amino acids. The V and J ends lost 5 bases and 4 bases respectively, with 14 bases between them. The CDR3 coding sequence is TGTGCCAGCAGCGTACGAGACATTACCTATGGCTACACCTTC. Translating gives CASSVRDITYGYTF.

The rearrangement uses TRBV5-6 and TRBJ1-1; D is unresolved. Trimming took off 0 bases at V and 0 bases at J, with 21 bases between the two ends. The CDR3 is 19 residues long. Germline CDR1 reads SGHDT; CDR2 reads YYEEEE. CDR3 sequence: CASSLVVALDTKMNTEAFF. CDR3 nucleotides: TGTGCCAGCAGCTTGGTCGTAGCGTTGGATACCAAAATGAACACTGAAGCTTTCTTT.

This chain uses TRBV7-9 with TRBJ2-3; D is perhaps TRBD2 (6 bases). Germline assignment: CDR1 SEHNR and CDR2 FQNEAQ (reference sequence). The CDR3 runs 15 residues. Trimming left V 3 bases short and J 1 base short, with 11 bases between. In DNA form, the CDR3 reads TGTGCCAGCAGCTTGATAGGACTACGCACAGATACGCAGTATTTT. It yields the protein CASSLIGLRTDTQYF.

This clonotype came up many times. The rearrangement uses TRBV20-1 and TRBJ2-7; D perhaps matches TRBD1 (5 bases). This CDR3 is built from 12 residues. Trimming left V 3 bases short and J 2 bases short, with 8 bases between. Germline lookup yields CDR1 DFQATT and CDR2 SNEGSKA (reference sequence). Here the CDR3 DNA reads TGCAGTGCTAGGGACAAACCCTACGAGCAGTACTTC. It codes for CSARDKPYEQYF.

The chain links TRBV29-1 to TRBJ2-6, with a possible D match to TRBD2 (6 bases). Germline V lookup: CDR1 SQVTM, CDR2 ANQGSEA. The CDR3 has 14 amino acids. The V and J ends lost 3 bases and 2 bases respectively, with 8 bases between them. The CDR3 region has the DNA TGCAGCGTTGACTGGGGGGCTGGGGCCAACGTCCTGACTTTC. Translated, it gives CSVDWGAGANVLTF.

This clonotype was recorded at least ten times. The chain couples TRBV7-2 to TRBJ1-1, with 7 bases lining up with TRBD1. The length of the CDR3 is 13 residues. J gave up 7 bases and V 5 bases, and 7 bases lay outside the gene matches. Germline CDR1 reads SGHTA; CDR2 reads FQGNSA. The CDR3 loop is CASSRRGKVEAFF. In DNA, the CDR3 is TGTGCCAGCAGCCGCAGGGGGAAAGTTGAAGCTTTCTTT.

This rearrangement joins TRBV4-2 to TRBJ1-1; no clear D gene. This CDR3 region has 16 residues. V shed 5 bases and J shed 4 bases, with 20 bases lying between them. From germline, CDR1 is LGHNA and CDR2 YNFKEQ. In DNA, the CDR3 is TGTGCCAGCAGCTTAGCGCTGTCAGATTGGGGCACTGAAGCTTTCTTT. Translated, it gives CASSLALSDWGTEAFF.

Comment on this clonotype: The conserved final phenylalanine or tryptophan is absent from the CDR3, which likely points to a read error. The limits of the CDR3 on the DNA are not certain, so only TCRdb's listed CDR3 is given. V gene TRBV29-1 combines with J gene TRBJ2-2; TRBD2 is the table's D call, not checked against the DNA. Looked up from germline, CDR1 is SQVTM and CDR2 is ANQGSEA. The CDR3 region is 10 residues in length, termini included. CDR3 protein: CSVEDHPGLA.

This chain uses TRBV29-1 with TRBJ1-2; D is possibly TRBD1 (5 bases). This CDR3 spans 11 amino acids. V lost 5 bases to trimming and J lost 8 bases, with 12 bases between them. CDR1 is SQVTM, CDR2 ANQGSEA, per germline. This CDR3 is CSVRMGGGYTF. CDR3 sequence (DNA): TGCAGCGTTCGCATGGGGGGAGGCTACACCTTC.

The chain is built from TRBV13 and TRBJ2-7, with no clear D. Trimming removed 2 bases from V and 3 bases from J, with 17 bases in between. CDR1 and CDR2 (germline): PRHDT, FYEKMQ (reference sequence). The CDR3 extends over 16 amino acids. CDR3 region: CASSLRTVVTDYEQYF. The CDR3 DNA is TGTGCCAGCAGCTTACGGACGGTGGTGACGGACTACGAGCAGTACTTC.

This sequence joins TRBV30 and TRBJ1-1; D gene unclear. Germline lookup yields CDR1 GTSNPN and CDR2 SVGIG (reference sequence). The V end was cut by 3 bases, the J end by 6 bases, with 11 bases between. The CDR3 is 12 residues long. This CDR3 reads CAWRIDVAEAFF. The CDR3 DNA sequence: TGTGCCTGGAGGATAGATGTGGCTGAAGCTTTCTTT. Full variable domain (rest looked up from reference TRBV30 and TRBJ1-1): SQTIHQWPATLVQPVGSPLSLECTVEGTSNPNLYWYRQAAGRGLQLLFYSVGIGQISSEVPQNLSASRPQDRQFILSSKKLLLSDSGFYLCAWRIDVAEAFFGQGTRLTVV.

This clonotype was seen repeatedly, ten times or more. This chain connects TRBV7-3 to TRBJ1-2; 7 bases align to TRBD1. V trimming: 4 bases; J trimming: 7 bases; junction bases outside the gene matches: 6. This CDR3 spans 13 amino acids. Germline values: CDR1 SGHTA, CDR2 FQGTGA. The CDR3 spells CASSSSNRGGYTF. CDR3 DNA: TGTGCCAGCAGCTCGAGTAACAGGGGTGGCTACACCTTC.

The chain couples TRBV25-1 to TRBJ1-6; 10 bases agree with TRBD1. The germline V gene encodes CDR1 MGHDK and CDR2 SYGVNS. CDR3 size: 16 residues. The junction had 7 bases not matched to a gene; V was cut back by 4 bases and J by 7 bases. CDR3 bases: TGTGCCAGCAGTGCAACCGACAGGGGGCCGAATTCACCCCTCCACTTT. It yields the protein CASSATDRGPNSPLHF.